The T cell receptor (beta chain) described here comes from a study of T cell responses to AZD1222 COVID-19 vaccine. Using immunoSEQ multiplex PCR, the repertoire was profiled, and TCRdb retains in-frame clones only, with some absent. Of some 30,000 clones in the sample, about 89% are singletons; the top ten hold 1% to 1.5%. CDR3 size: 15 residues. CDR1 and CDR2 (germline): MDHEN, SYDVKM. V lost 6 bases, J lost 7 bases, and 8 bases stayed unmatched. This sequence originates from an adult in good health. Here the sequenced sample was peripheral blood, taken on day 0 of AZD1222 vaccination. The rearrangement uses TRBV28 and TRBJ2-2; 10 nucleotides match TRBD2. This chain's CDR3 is CASRSSSGRVGELFF. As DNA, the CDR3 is TGTGCCAGCAGATCCTCTAGCGGGAGAGTCGGGGAGCTGTTTTTT.